This record concerns one TCR beta chain sequence. Antigen specificity is unknown. This specimen belongs to a study of CD8+CD57+ T cells in acquired aplastic anemia. Findings of the study overall: Comparison of patients with controls identified around 28 shared CD8+ CDR3 sequences.

Germline V CDR1 and CDR2: SGHNT, YYREEE (reference sequence). Trimming removed 2 bases from V and 1 base from J, with 9 bases in between. This CDR3 is 14 amino acids long. The patients chosen for sequencing had shown expansion of CD8+CD57+ cells (detected by flow cytometry). Profiling that covered TCR beta VDJ and CDR3 relied on genomic DNA as its template. One entry per CDR3 protein, called by TCRdb with MiXCR from the reads. The sample carries hundreds of thousands of distinct CDR3 sequences, approximately 82% recorded once. The origin of this receptor is a human donor with aplastic anemia. The specimen sequenced was sorted CD4+, CD8+, or CD8+CD57+ T cells (not recorded which) from PBMCs. The chain has TRBV5-4 and TRBJ1-1; D gene ambiguous. For the CDR3, the DNA is TGTGCCAGCAGCTTAGGCCCGAGGAACACTGAAGCTTTCTTT. Encoded protein: CASSLGPRNTEAFF. Based on the CDR3 plus reference TRBV5-4 and TRBJ1-1, the full variable domain is ETGVTQSPTHLIKTRGQQVTLRCSSQSGHNTVSWYQQALGQGPQFIFQYYREEENGRGNFPPRFSGLQFPNYSSELNVNALELDDSALYLCASSLGPRNTEAFFGQGTRLTVV.